This T cell receptor (beta chain) was observed in a study of T cells in Graves' hyperthyroidism and ophthalmopathy. General study results and limits: Expanded thyroid clonotypes (above 0.001) were mostly also found in blood.

The CDR3 is made up of 14 amino acids. CDR1 and CDR2 (germline): SEHNR, FQNEAQ (reference sequence). The V gene end was trimmed by 1 base and the J gene end by 5 bases; junction bases not matched to a gene: 3. It was RNA transcripts that yielded the amplified TCR beta CDR3 regions. In the first-round RT-PCR of the TCR CDR3, the HTBI primer set was used. TCRdb recomputed calls from the multiplex PCR reads with MiXCR, one row per CDR3 protein. The sample has hundreds of thousands of distinct CDR3 sequences, approximately 20% seen once. This clonotype has only a few counts. Antigen unknown. The specimen was blood. The chain uses TRBV7-9 and TRBJ2-5; 8 nucleotides align to TRBD1. This sequence was found in a man aged 30-40 years with Graves' ophthalmopathy. In DNA form, the CDR3 reads TGTGCCAGCAGCTTAGAGACAGGGGCCGAGACCCAGTACTTC. Protein: CASSLETGAETQYF.